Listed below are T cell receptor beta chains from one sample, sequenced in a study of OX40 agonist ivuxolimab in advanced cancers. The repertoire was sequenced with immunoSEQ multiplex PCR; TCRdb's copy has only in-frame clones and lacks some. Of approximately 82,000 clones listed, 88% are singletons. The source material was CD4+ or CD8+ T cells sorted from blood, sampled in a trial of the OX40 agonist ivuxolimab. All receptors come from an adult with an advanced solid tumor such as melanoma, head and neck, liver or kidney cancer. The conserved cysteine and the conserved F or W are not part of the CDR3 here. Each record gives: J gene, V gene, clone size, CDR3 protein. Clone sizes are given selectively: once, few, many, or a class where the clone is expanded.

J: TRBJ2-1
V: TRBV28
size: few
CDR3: ASSEGGRGEQF

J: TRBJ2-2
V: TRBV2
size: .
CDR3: ASSVSGSRVGELF

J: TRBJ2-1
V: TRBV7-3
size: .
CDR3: ASSPNRAGLNEQF

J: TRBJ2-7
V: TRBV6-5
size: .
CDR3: ASSTLAGGNEQY

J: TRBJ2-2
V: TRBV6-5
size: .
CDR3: ASKGPGTGELF

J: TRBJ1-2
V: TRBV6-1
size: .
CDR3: ASRGTGMDGYT

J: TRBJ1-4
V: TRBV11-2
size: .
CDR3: ASSFGQANEKLF

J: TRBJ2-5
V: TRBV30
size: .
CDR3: AWSYGGTQY

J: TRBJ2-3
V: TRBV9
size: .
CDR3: ASSVGGHNTDTQY

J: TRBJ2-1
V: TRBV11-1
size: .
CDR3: ASSLERTGNEQF